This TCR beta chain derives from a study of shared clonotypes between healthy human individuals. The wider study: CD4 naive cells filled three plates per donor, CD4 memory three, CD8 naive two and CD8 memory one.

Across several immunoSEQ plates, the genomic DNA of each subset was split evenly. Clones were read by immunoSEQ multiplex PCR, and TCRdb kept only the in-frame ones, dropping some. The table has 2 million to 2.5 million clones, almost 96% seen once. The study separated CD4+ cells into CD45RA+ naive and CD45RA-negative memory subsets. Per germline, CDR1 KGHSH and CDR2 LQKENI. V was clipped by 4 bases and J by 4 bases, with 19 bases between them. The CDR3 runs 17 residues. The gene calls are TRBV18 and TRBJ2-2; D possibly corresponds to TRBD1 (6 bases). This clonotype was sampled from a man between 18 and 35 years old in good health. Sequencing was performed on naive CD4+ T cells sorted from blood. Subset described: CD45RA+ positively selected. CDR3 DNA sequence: TGTGCCAGCTCACTCCACCAGGGGTCGTTGTTCACCGGGGAGCTGTTTTTT. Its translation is CASSLHQGSLFTGELFF.